The T cell receptor beta chain under discussion was sequenced for a study of T cells in Graves' hyperthyroidism and ophthalmopathy. Study-wide results and caveats: The model forecast ophthalmopathy, anticipating it by a median around 6.9 months before onset.

Per the germline V gene, CDR1 is DFQATT and CDR2 is SNEGSKA (reference sequence). V was clipped by 4 bases and J by 2 bases, with 11 bases between them. The CDR3 covers 13 residues. Amplification yielded TCR beta CDR3 regions, with RNA transcripts as the source. When the TCR CDR3 underwent first-round RT-PCR, the HTBI primer set was used. Each CDR3 protein is one row after TCRdb ran MiXCR on the multiplex PCR reads. The sample carries 280,000 or so distinct CDR3 sequences, less than 30% recorded once. For this clonotype: Its antigen is unknown.

Uncontrolled infections, other autoimmune diseases, pregnancy or lactation led to exclusion of patients. PBMCs were sourced from 9 to 10 ml fresh peripheral blood. This clonotype was obtained from a middle-aged man with Graves' hyperthyroidism that later progressed to Graves' ophthalmopathy. The sample consisted of blood. The chain uses TRBV20-1 and TRBJ1-1, with D possibly TRBD1 on 5 matching bases. DNA for the CDR3: TGCAGTGCTACCCTACAGGCCAACACTGAAGCTTTCTTT. It translates to CSATLQANTEAFF.